The 7 T cell receptor beta chains presented below share a single source sample, sequenced in a study of shared clonotypes between healthy human individuals. The method was immunoSEQ multiplex PCR; TCRdb's version includes in-frame clones alone and lacks a portion of them. The repertoire has hundreds of thousands of clones, around 74% of them found once; the top ten carry approximately 1.6%. The sequencing input was memory CD4+ T cells sorted from blood. Subset of the sample: CD45RA-negative fraction. These receptors were collected from a woman younger than 45 in good health.

Concerning this clone: This same CDR3 is encoded by further DNA sequences in the sample. The V gene is TRBV7-2, the J gene TRBJ2-1; the D gene is possibly TRBD2 (5 bases). The V end lost 2 bases, the J end lost 4 bases, and 12 bases lay between the germline ends. This CDR3 spans 15 amino acids. Germline V CDR1 and CDR2: SGHTA, FQGNSA. The chain's CDR3 is CASSLSSGLYNEQFF. As DNA, the CDR3 is TGTGCCAGCAGCTTATCCAGCGGCCTTTACAATGAGCAGTTCTTC.

V gene TRBV7-2 combines with J gene TRBJ2-1, with a tentative D call TRBD2 (5 bases). The germline V gene has CDR1 SGHTA and CDR2 FQGNSA. V gave up 6 bases and J gave up 5 bases, with 20 bases separating them. The CDR3 has 16 amino acids. The CDR3 coding sequence is TGTGCCAGCAGTTCCACGACACTAGTAGGACACAATGAGCAGTTCTTC. This gives the protein CASSSTTLVGHNEQFF.

This sequence joins TRBV6-6 and TRBJ1-1; D perhaps matches TRBD1 (5 bases). The germline V gene encodes CDR1 MNHNY and CDR2 SVGAGI (reference sequence). The CDR3 contains 14 residues. The V end lost 0 bases, the J end lost 5 bases, and 10 bases lay between the germline ends. CDR3 sequence (DNA): TGTGCCAGCAGTTACTCCGGGGGAGGGACTGAAGCTTTCTTT. It codes for CASSYSGGGTEAFF.

The chain has TRBV14 and TRBJ2-2; 8 bases agree with TRBD2. J lost 1 base, V lost 2 bases, and 6 bases had no gene match. This CDR3 has 17 residues. CDR1 SGHDN and CDR2 FVKESK come from the germline V gene. The CDR3 is CASSQPGLAGNTGELFF. CDR3 nucleotide sequence: TGTGCCAGCAGCCAACCCGGACTAGCCGGGAACACCGGGGAGCTGTTTTTT.

This clone was counted many times. The chain combines TRBV19 with TRBJ1-1; unclear D gene. With 6 bases removed from V and 4 bases from J, the gap between germline ends came to 15 bases. CDR3 length equals 14 residues. Germline V gives CDR1 LNHDA, CDR2 SQIVND (reference sequence). In DNA form, the CDR3 reads TGTGCCAGTAGAACTGGGGATAGGAGCACTGAAGCTTTCTTT. Translating gives CASRTGDRSTEAFF.

There are a few counts of this clone. Other DNA sequences in the sample encode the same CDR3. The chain has TRBV5-1 and TRBJ2-7, with 10 bases identical to TRBD2. This CDR3 has 14 residues. Trimming took 3 bases from V and 0 from J; bases not matched to a gene: 0. Per germline, CDR1 SGHRS and CDR2 YFSETQ. The CDR3 DNA follows: TGCGCCAGCAGCTCTAGCGGGAGCTCCTACGAGCAGTACTTC. This gives the protein CASSSSGSSYEQYF.

The rearrangement uses TRBV30 and TRBJ2-3; no definite D call. Germline V gene data show CDR1 as GTSNPN and CDR2 as SVGIG (reference sequence). The CDR3 sequence is 15 residues long. V was shortened by 8 bases and J by 0 bases, with 18 bases between the two germline ends. CDR3 loop: CALNSRMGSTDTQYF. In nucleotides, the CDR3 is TGTGCCCTCAACAGCCGGATGGGGAGCACAGATACGCAGTATTTT.